Detailed here is one T cell receptor (beta chain). The antigen is not known. V was cut by 7 bases and J by 4 bases, with 14 bases left in between. CDR3 length equals 14 residues. Germline V gene sequence: CDR1 SGHAT, CDR2 FQNNGV. These data come from a study of T cell repertoires in cytomegalovirus infection. Study summary: Public TCR beta signatures marked donors with CMV infection and the matching HLA.

TCRdb ran MiXCR on the reads and lists one entry per CDR3 protein. The profile shows some 150,000 distinct CDR3 sequences, 20% to 30% of them singletons. Broader study findings: It was HLA-C-restricted CMV-specific TCR beta clonotypes that dominated the response ex vivo. Summed public TCR beta family frequency identified CMV carriers bearing the relevant HLA.

The source is a human donor in good health (CMV status not recorded). Some clones in this sample may be carry-over from other donors' samples. The source material was PBMCs. V and J are TRBV11-2 and TRBJ2-1, with D hard to call. The CDR3 region is CASNPSIGYNEQFF. The CDR3 DNA is TGTGCCAGCAACCCCAGTATCGGATACAATGAGCAGTTCTTC. Using reference TRBV11-2 and TRBJ2-1 for the parts outside the CDR3, the full variable domain is EAGVAQSPRYKIIEKRQSVAFWCNPISGHATLYWYQQILGQGPKLLIQFQNNGVVDDSQLPKDRFSAERLKGVDSTLKIQPAKLEDSAVYLCASNPSIGYNEQFFGPGTRLTVL.